This entry is about one T cell receptor (beta chain). Its antigen is not yet known. No much larger clonotype is one base removed from it; base qualities were not supplied. This sample stems from a study of regulatory T cells in long-lasting Graves disease (dated by TCRdb to 2020 to 2023). As for the study more broadly: In the newly diagnosed Graves' disease group, patients had been taking antithyroid drugs for less than 3 months. Persistent Graves' disease patients were compared with newly diagnosed Graves' disease patients by peripheral blood TCR sequencing and RNA sequencing. The study was registered as a clinical trial and conducted in China. A total of about 33 samples were covered by TCR sequencing, comprising around 13 persistent and some 20 newly diagnosed Graves' disease patients. Broader findings and caveats from the paper: The study examined only peripheral blood because the primary lesion, thyroid tissue, could not be accessed. The authors noted that the small sample size was a limitation that may lower accuracy. TRBV28, TRBJ1-2 and TRBJ2-5 were preferentially used in persistent disease, while TRBV20-1 and TRBJ2-1 were favored in newly diagnosed disease. Persistent Graves' disease patients showed lower TCR Shannon entropy and fewer highly expanded clones than newly diagnosed patients, suggesting clonal expansion. Persistent patients shared more public clonotypes among themselves (2,741) than newly diagnosed patients did (about 970). Sequencing and analysis were restricted to the TCR beta chain.

The library was obtained by multiplex PCR. Sequencing relied on an Illumina HiSeq 4000. TCR beta libraries were built with iRepertoire HTBI primers and Arm-PCR amplification of CDR3 regions. Before sequencing, the PCR products underwent gel purification. On the authors' methods: A total of fewer than 70 TRBV and 14 TRBJ segments were identified across samples and were used for gene usage analysis of CDR3 amino acid clonotypes. COPE and FqMerger were used to merge filtered high-quality paired reads into contigs. BLAST was used to align contigs to IMGT TRBV, TRBD and TRBJ reference genes, with CDR3 defined following IMGT. Any clonotype with a frequency above 0.1% was classified as a highly expanded clone. Shannon entropy served as the measure of repertoire diversity, while the Gini coefficient captured V-J evenness. Public clonotypes were defined as clonotypes shared by more than one individual. TCRdb's own reprocessing of the public reads used fastp at Q25 and MiXCR and kept productive beta chains. All rows with the same CDR3 protein become a single entry with the most common DNA and genes. These V and J calls are TCRdb output, not the study's own analysis. Present in this sample are roughly 530,000 distinct CDR3 sequences, about 16% of which were seen just once. In total, the top ten clones hold around a quarter of the sample.

Interpreted using the paper, the time point label stands for: newly diagnosed GD, antithyroid drugs for less than 3 months. For both TCR sequencing and RNA sequencing, RNA was extracted from PBMCs in TRIzol. Graves' disease was diagnosed according to American Thyroid Association guidelines. Patients for the study were recruited at an endocrinology department in Xi'an, China. From each patient, roughly 9 milliliters of peripheral blood was collected into an EDTA anticoagulant tube. Ficoll Paque Plus density gradient separation was used to isolate PBMCs, and no further T cell sorting was performed. RNA quality was checked with an Agilent 2100 Bioanalyzer and agarose gel, and concentration with a NanoDrop 2000. The germline V gene encodes CDR1 LGHNT and CDR2 FRNRAP. V sheds 1 base and J sheds 7 bases, leaving 10 bases between their ends. CDR3 length: 13 amino acids, cysteine to phenylalanine. Solely the CDR3 DNA is kept, with 39 bases framed from the first base.

The data were also submitted as part of a second study, on T cells in Graves' hyperthyroidism and ophthalmopathy. In that second paper, the authors write: Graves' hyperthyroidism was defined as stable when no progression to ophthalmopathy occurred over 18 months of follow-up. Hyperthyroidism patients were aged 18 to 65 years and newly diagnosed, with disease duration of less than 2 months. Any patient with an uncontrolled infection, another autoimmune disease, pregnancy or lactation was excluded. Diagnoses were established on the basis of clinical symptoms, serum thyroxine and TRAb, thyroid ultrasound, and orbital computed tomography. For the first round of RT-PCR on the TCR CDR3, the HTBI primer set was used together with the Qiagen OneStep RT-PCR kit. Blood samples also contained most of the expanded thyroid clonotypes (frequency above 0.001), which suggests that blood repertoires may reflect thyroid immune responses. A 13 V-J signature model separated ophthalmopathy from stable hyperthyroidism, with roughly 88% sensitivity and about 81% specificity in cross-validation and 80%/75% in testing. During validation, the model predicted progression to ophthalmopathy a median of around six months ahead of onset, with 70.59% sensitivity and 72% to 80% specificity. To identify TCR V-J signatures that set the groups apart, the researchers used a discovery cohort of 100 or so patients, made up of 40 to 45 with Graves' ophthalmopathy and 55 to 65 with stable Graves' hyperthyroidism. Prospective prediction of ophthalmopathy was tested in an independent validation cohort consisting of 18 to 20 hyperthyroidism patients and some 15 patients who later progressed to ophthalmopathy. The 75 to 100 discovery patients were divided at random into training and test sets in a 7:3 ratio. The study also compared thyroid tissue and blood T-cell repertoires from a handful of Graves' hyperthyroidism patients. After blood sampling, hyperthyroidism patients were treated with methimazole at a starting dose of 30 mg daily, and ophthalmopathy patients were treated with high-dose intravenous methylprednisolone. Libraries were constructed in a second round of multiplex PCR, after which size selection and purification were performed. The libraries were sequenced on an Illumina HiSeq2000 using paired-end 100 bp reads. SOAPnuke was used to process the raw data, with reads discarded if the reads contained adapters or uncalled bases, had a mean Phred below 15, or lacked an exact constant-primer or identifier match. COPE v1.2.5 was used to merge the high-quality paired reads, and each unique nucleotide sequence was defined as a clonotype. MiTCR v1.1 was used to align the clonotypes against IMGT TRBV, TRBD and TRBJ reference segments. The analysis included only V-J combinations with a frequency above 0.0001, which together covered around 99% of the repertoires. The TCS score was defined as the ratio of F50 (clonal expansion) to E x V (chaos), calculated using BLOSUM62-based TCRdist between CDR3 peptides within each V-J. Welch's t-statistics and random forest reduced around 520 V-J features to roughly 13, which were used in a naive Bayes classifier (R e1071). No statistical method was used to fix the sample size in advance, and group allocation was not hidden from the investigators. TCR Vbeta CDR3 sequencing of some 140 peripheral blood samples (approximately 44 ophthalmopathy, 70 to 85 hyperthyroidism and approximately 17 progressor patients) is reported in the paper.

This sequence was found in a woman aged 40 to 65 with Graves disease. Donor details come from another sample of the same person, matched by shared clones. Recombination joined TRBV12-5 with TRBJ2-5, with the D segment identity uncertain. The sample was peripheral blood mononuclear cells (PBMCs), taken at new diagnosis, from a patient treated with antithyroid drugs. The DNA sequence is TGTGCTAGTGGTTTGGACACATGGGGGACCCAGTACTTC. Its protein reads: CASGLDTWGTQYF.